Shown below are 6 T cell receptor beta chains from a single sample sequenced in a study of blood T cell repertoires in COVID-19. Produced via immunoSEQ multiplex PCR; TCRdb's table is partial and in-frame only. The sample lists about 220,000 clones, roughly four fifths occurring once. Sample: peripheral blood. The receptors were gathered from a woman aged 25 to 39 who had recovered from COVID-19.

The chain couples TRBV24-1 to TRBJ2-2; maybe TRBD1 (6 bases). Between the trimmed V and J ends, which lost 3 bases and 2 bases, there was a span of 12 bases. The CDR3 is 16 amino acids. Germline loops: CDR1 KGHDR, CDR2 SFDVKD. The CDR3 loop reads CATSDMGTPNTGELFF. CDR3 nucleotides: TGTGCCACCAGTGATATGGGGACACCTAACACCGGGGAGCTGTTTTTT.

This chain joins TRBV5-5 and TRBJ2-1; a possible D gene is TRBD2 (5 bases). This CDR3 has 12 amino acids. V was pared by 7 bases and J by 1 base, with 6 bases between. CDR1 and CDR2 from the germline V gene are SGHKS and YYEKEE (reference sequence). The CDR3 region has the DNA TGTGCCAGCGGCGGGTCCTACAATGAGCAGTTCTTC. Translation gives CASGGSYNEQFF.

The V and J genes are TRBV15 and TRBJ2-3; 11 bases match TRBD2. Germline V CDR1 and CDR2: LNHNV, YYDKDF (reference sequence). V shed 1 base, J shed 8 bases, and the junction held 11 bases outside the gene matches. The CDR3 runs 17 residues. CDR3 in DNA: TGTGCCACCAGCAGAGTTTCTGGGACTAGCGGAAGCTTTACGCAGTATTTT. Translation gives CATSRVSGTSGSFTQYF.

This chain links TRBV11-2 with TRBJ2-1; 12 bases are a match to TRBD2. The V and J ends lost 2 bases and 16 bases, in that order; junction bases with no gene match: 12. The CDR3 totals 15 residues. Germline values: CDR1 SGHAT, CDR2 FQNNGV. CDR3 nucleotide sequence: TGTGCCAGCAGCTTATCTAGCGCGTCTAGCGGGAGGGCCTTCTTC. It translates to CASSLSSASSGRAFF.

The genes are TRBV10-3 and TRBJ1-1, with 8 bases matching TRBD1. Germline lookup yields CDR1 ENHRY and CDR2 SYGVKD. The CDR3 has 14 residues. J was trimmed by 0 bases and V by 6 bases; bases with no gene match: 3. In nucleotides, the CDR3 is TGTGCCATCAGAAGACAGGGGATGAACACTGAAGCTTTCTTT. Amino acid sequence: CAIRRQGMNTEAFF.

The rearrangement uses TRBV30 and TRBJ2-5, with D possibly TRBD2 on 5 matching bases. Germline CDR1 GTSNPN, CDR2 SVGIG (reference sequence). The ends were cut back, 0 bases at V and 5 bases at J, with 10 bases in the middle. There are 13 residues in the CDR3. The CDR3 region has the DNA TGTGCCTGGAGTGTACGTGGCGGGGAGACCCAGTACTTC. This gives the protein CAWSVRGGETQYF.